This T cell receptor beta chain was recovered during a study of beta chain features in type 1 diabetes. The study, taken as a whole, reports: cDNA sequencing could over-represent cells with high TCR expression. Shorter templates might be favored by PCR, and equally so in patients and in controls. Type 1 diabetes patients showed a moderate but significant shortening of TCRB CDR3s in all four CD4+ subsets.

This CDR3 is 13 amino acids long. Germline values: CDR1 SQVTM, CDR2 ANQGSEA. Trimming pared 4 bases from V and 1 base from J, leaving 10 bases between. Investigators reverse transcribed all isolated RNA, so they sequenced expressed TCRB transcripts. Sequenced by immunoSEQ multiplex PCR; TCRdb stores in-frame clones only, minus some. The sample lists about 650,000 clones; roughly 12% were seen once. Sorted populations were all over 98% pure. In the case of this clone: What it binds is not known.

The chain uses TRBV29-1 and TRBJ1-1, with a possible D match to TRBD1 (6 bases). Sequencing input: naive CD4+ T cells from blood. The TCR sequence derives from a man younger than 40 with type 1 diabetes. The CDR3 DNA is TGCAGCGTTGTGTCGGGGGCGAACACTGAAGCTTTCTTT. Its protein is CSVVSGANTEAFF.